The T cell receptor (beta chain) described here comes from a study of T-cell reconstitution after alpha-beta-depleted transplantation in children. Preparation of the TCRbeta library used unique molecular identifiers. From the PCR reads, TCRdb called clonotypes with MiXCR, one entry per CDR3 protein. This sample yields more than 500,000 distinct CDR3 sequences, of which roughly 11% are seen a single time; 14% belongs to the top ten. Trimming took 4 bases from V and 7 from J, leaving 13 bases between them. The CDR3 runs 14 residues. Per germline, CDR1 MNHEY and CDR2 SVGAGI. Only a few counts were recorded for this clonotype.

The starting material was PBMCs, mostly from graft donor cells, obtained 180 days after TCRalphabeta/CD19-depleted stem cell transplant. This receptor was obtained from a female patient younger than 10 who had a stem cell transplant for aplastic anemia, so the T cells may come from the graft donor. The genes are TRBV6-5 and TRBJ1-4, with D tentatively TRBD1 (5 bases). CDR3 protein: CASSSSYGGEKLFF. The DNA of the CDR3 is TGTGCCAGCAGTTCGTCCTACGGGGGTGAAAAACTGTTTTTT.